This passage covers 21 T cell receptor beta chains from one sample sequenced in a study of T cells in Graves' hyperthyroidism and ophthalmopathy. RNA transcripts gave rise to amplified TCR beta CDR3 regions. Primed by the HTBI set, a first-round RT-PCR was run on the TCR CDR3. TCRdb reprocessed the multiplex PCR reads with MiXCR, giving one entry per CDR3 protein. The profile shows about 610,000 distinct CDR3 sequences, about 43% of them singletons. Sequenced input: peripheral blood or thyroid tissue (not recorded which). The source is a woman between 18 and 29 years old with Graves' hyperthyroidism.

This clonotype was seen repeatedly, ten times or more. The genes are TRBV7-8 and TRBJ2-7, with 9 nucleotides matching TRBD1. The CDR3 is made up of 15 amino acids. The V and J ends lost 5 bases and 2 bases, in that order; junction bases with no gene match: 7. The germline V gene encodes CDR1 SGHVS and CDR2 FQNEAQ. CDR3 sequence reads: CASSTRTGAAYEQYF. In DNA, the CDR3 is TGTGCCAGCAGCACACGGACAGGGGCCGCCTACGAGCAGTACTTC.

This clonotype has just a few counts. The rearrangement joins TRBV4-2 to TRBJ2-7; perhaps TRBD1 as D (6 bases). Germline-derived CDR1 and CDR2 are LGHNA and YNFKEQ. This CDR3 is built from 14 residues. V was shortened by 0 bases and J by 3 bases, with 9 bases between the two germline ends. CDR3 in DNA: TGTGCCAGCAGCCAAGATCACAGGGACTACGAGCAGTACTTC. It encodes CASSQDHRDYEQYF.

The CDR3 is CASSISSNRARSNYGYTF. Written as DNA, the CDR3 is TGTGCCAGTAGTATTTCGTCGAACAGGGCCCGAAGTAACTATGGCTACACCTTC. The chain uses TRBV19 and TRBJ1-2; D is possibly TRBD1 (6 bases). CDR3 size: 18 residues. Germline CDR1 reads LNHDA; CDR2 reads SQIVND (reference sequence). V lost 3 bases to trimming and J lost 1 base, with 21 bases between them.

V and J are TRBV20-1 and TRBJ2-2; 13 positions agree with TRBD2. Germline V CDR1 and CDR2: DFQATT, SNEGSKA (reference sequence). This CDR3 contains 17 residues. With V trimmed by 2 bases and J by 0 bases, 3 bases remained unmatched. The chain's CDR3 is CSARHGLAGANTGELFF. The CDR3 DNA sequence: TGCAGTGCTAGACACGGACTAGCGGGAGCGAACACCGGGGAGCTGTTTTTT.

Comments on this clonotype: Just one base apart from a much larger clone, this may be a read error. V usage is TRBV11-3 and J usage is TRBJ2-7, with D unclear. This CDR3 comprises 15 residues. Germline CDR1 SGHNT, CDR2 YENEEA. The CDR3 sequence is CASSWGIGFSNEQYF. CDR3 DNA sequence: TGTGCCAGCAGCTGGGGTATTGGATTCTCCAACGAGCAGTACTTC.

In this sample, this clonotype turned up many times. The chain combines TRBV15 with TRBJ1-4; D not resolved. The ends were cut back, 1 base at V and 5 bases at J, with 14 bases in the middle. The CDR3 totals 16 residues. Germline loops: CDR1 LNHNV, CDR2 YYDKDF (reference sequence). CDR3 residues: CATSRASGPLNEKLFF. DNA for the CDR3: TGTGCCACCAGCAGAGCCTCCGGGCCTTTAAATGAAAAACTGTTTTTT.

This clonotype was seen only once. The CDR3 is CSLGGQGYTF. In nucleotides, the CDR3 is TGCAGCTTAGGAGGTCAGGGCTACACCTTC. The rearrangement uses TRBV29-1 and TRBJ1-2; D remains unclear. This CDR3 contains 10 residues. The V end lost 8 bases, the J end lost 8 bases, and 12 bases lay between the germline ends. Germline V lookup: CDR1 SQVTM, CDR2 ANQGSEA.

This clonotype was detected many times. The CDR3 region is CASSQGLTLSYEQYF. The CDR3 coding sequence is TGTGCCAGCAGCCAAGGACTGACTCTCTCCTACGAGCAGTACTTC. The genes are TRBV14 and TRBJ2-7; no reliable D call. V lost 1 base and J lost 0, with 10 bases in between. Germline-derived CDR1 and CDR2 are SGHDN and FVKESK. The CDR3 has 15 amino acids.

This clonotype was counted at least ten times. V and J are TRBV3-1 and TRBJ1-1; the D is unclear. The CDR3 loop spans 11 amino acids. Germline V CDR1 and CDR2: LGHDT, YNNKEL (reference sequence). The V end was cut by 5 bases, the J end by 12 bases, with 13 bases between. CDR3 nucleotides: TGTGCCAGCAGCTTAAGCGGCGAGTCTTTCTTT. It is translated as CASSLSGESFF.

Comment on this clonotype: A read error may produce the germline difference seen at one junction end. The V gene is TRBV7-2, the J gene TRBJ1-3; D is ambiguous. The CDR3 is made up of 14 amino acids. Germline V gives CDR1 SGHTA, CDR2 FQGNSA. The CDR3 reads CASSLACSGDTIYF. The CDR3 bases are TGTGCCAGCAGCTTGGCGTGCTCTGGAGACACCATATATTTT.

The V call is TRBV25-1, the J call TRBJ2-5; possibly TRBD1 for D (6 bases). Trimming removed 6 bases at V and 5 bases at J, with 19 bases between. Germline V CDR1 and CDR2: MGHDK, SYGVNS. The CDR3 has 15 residues. CDR3 sequence: CASRDMGAWAETQYF. For the CDR3, the DNA is TGTGCCAGCAGGGATATGGGGGCGTGGGCGGAGACCCAGTACTTC.

This clonotype showed up many times. The chain uses TRBV5-1 and TRBJ2-7; 9 bases fit TRBD1. Germline assignment: CDR1 SGHRS and CDR2 YFSETQ. The length of the CDR3 is 14 residues. Trimming at V came to 3 bases and at J to 6 bases, leaving 7 bases not matched to a gene. This CDR3 is CASSSGTGTSEQYF. As DNA, the CDR3 is TGCGCCAGCAGCTCGGGGACAGGGACAAGCGAGCAGTACTTC. Supplemented by reference TRBV5-1 and TRBJ2-7, the full variable domain reads KAGVTQTPRYLIKTRGQQVTLSCSPISGHRSVSWYQQTPGQGLQFLFEYFSETQRNKGNFPGRFSGRQFSNSRSEMNVSTLELGDSALYLCASSSGTGTSEQYFGPGTRLTVT.

The chain employs TRBV6-4 and TRBJ2-6; D may be TRBD2 (6 bases). The germline V gene has CDR1 MRHNA and CDR2 SNTAGT. The CDR3 is 16 residues long. Trimming removed 8 bases from V and 0 bases from J, with 14 bases in between. The CDR3 region is CASQANSGSGANVLTF. The CDR3 DNA is TGTGCCAGCCAAGCGAATAGCGGCTCTGGGGCCAACGTCCTGACTTTC.

The V call is TRBV7-6, the J call TRBJ1-5; no reliable D call. This CDR3 contains 12 residues. Germline V gives CDR1 SGHVS, CDR2 FNYEAQ. CDR3 sequence: CASEQVHQPQHF. For the CDR3, the DNA is TGTGCTAGCGAGCAGGTCCATCAGCCCCAGCATTTT.

The V gene is TRBV19, the J gene TRBJ2-6; 10 bases align to TRBD1. Germline V gene data show CDR1 as LNHDA and CDR2 as SQIVND (reference sequence). The ends lost 6 bases at V and 0 bases at J; junction bases unmatched: 11. There are 19 residues in the CDR3. The CDR3 here is CASRITGTGVSSGANVLTF. The DNA of the CDR3 is TGTGCCAGTAGGATTACCGGGACAGGGGTTAGCTCTGGGGCCAACGTCCTGACTTTC.

This clonotype occurred many times. V gene TRBV7-9 combines with J gene TRBJ2-7, with D maybe TRBD2 (6 bases). Germline-derived CDR1 and CDR2 are SEHNR and FQNEAQ (reference sequence). The CDR3 has 14 residues. Trimming left V 4 bases short and J 7 bases short, with 17 bases between. CDR3 in amino acids: CASSWGVTVGEQYF. CDR3 bases: TGTGCCAGCAGCTGGGGGGTAACAGTGGGGGAGCAGTACTTC.

The gene calls are TRBV6-6 and TRBJ2-7; TRBD2 matches 7 bases. Trimming took 6 bases from V and 4 from J; bases not matched to a gene: 24. The CDR3 covers 19 residues. Germline assignment: CDR1 MNHNY and CDR2 SVGAGI (reference sequence). The CDR3 loop reads CASSRPIVPTSESAYEQYF. The CDR3 nucleotides read TGTGCCAGCAGCCGCCCCATAGTGCCCACTAGCGAATCAGCTTACGAGCAGTACTTC.

The count of this clonotype is one. This rearrangement joins TRBV20-1 to TRBJ2-6; TRBD1 might be the D (5 bases). Germline V gives CDR1 DFQATT, CDR2 SNEGSKA (reference sequence). Trimming cost V 8 bases and J 2 bases, with 13 bases left between them. CDR3 length equals 14 residues. The DNA of the CDR3 is TGCAGTTACTCGGGCAGGGCTGGGGCCAACGTCCTGACTTTC. Protein product: CSYSGRAGANVLTF.

Ten or more counts support this clonotype. The chain links TRBV7-9 to TRBJ1-1; D gene uncertain. CDR3 size: 11 residues. The germline V gene encodes CDR1 SEHNR and CDR2 FQNEAQ (reference sequence). Trimming left V 6 bases short and J 6 bases short, with 8 bases between. CDR3 region: CASRERSEAFF. CDR3 in DNA: TGTGCCAGCAGGGAGAGGTCTGAAGCTTTCTTT.

V usage is TRBV10-3 and J usage is TRBJ1-1; maybe TRBD1 (5 bases). Germline CDR1 is ENHRY and CDR2 is SYGVKD. Trimming took off 2 bases at V and 0 bases at J, with 19 bases between the two ends. The CDR3 runs to 18 residues. CDR3 coding DNA: TGTGCCATCAGTGAGGACCATCAGGCAGGGCAAATGAACACTGAAGCTTTCTTT. Residues: CAISEDHQAGQMNTEAFF.

As to this clonotype: This may be a read error, as it is one base from a much larger clone. The conserved final phenylalanine or tryptophan is absent from the CDR3, which likely points to a read error. The V and J genes are TRBV6-5 and TRBJ1-1, with D hard to call. Trimming took off 6 bases at V and 5 bases at J, with 10 bases between the two ends. Looked up from germline, CDR1 is MNHEY and CDR2 is SVGAGI. This CDR3 spans 12 amino acids. CDR3 in amino acids: CASSTLVTEAFL. The CDR3 DNA is TGTGCCAGCAGCACCCTAGTGACTGAAGCTTTCCTT.